This T cell receptor (beta chain) was profiled in a study of CD8 T cells in Susac syndrome. Across the study: At the time their blood was drawn, patients with Susac syndrome were either therapy-naive, on corticosteroids (with some of them also receiving intravenous immunoglobulin), or on intravenous immunoglobulin alone.

J was trimmed by 0 bases and V by 3 bases; bases with no gene match: 15. Germline assignment: CDR1 DFQATT and CDR2 SNEGSKA (reference sequence). This CDR3 comprises 19 residues. Reverse transcription of about 0.45 to 1 ug RNA was performed with random hexamers. TCRdb ran MiXCR on the immunoSEQ multiplex PCR reads and lists one entry per CDR3 protein. The table lists about 84,000 distinct CDR3 sequences, about 95% of them singletons. The clonotype comes from a human donor with Susac syndrome. This chain connects TRBV20-1 to TRBJ2-1, with 9 bases aligning to TRBD2. Sequencing was done on a sample of CD8+ T cells from PBMCs. The chain's CDR3 is CSASLVAGEWGSSYNEQFF. The CDR3 bases are TGCAGTGCTAGTTTGGTAGCGGGAGAATGGGGGAGCTCCTACAATGAGCAGTTCTTC.